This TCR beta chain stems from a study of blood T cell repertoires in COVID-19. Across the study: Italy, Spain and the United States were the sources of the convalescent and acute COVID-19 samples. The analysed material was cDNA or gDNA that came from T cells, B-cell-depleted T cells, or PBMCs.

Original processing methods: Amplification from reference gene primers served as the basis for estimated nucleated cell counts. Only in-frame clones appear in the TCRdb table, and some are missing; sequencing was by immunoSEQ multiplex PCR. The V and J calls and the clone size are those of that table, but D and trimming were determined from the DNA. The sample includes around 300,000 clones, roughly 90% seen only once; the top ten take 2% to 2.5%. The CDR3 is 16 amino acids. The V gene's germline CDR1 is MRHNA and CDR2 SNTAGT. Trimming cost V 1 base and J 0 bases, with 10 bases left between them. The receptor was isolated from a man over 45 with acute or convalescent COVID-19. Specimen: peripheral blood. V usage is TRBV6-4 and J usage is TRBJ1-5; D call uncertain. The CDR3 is CASSDWGVDSNQPQHF. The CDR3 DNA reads TGTGCCAGCAGTGACTGGGGAGTCGATAGCAATCAGCCCCAGCATTTT.